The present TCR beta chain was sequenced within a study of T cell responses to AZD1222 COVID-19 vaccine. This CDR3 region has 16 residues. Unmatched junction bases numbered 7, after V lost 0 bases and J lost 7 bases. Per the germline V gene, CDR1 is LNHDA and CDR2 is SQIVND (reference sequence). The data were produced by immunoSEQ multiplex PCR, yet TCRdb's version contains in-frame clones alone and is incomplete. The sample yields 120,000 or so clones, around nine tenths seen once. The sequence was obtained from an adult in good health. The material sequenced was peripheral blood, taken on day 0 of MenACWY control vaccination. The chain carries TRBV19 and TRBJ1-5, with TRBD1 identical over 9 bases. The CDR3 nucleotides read TGTGCCAGTAGTATAGAGGGACAGGGAAAGGGGCAGCCCCAGCATTTT. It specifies CASSIEGQGKGQPQHF.